This T cell receptor beta chain was observed in a study of PD-1 blockade in classical Hodgkin lymphoma. The data were produced by immunoSEQ multiplex PCR, yet TCRdb's version contains in-frame clones alone and is incomplete. The sample consists of more than 7,500 clones, about 83% of them appearing once. Trimming left V 8 bases short and J 5 bases short, with 15 bases between. CDR3 length: 14 residues. In germline, CDR1 is ENHRY, CDR2 SYGVKD. Time point indicated: cycle 4 day 1 (C4D1), after 5 to 7 weeks of nivolumab. Every patient relapsed after autologous stem cell transplantation, and brentuximab vedotin exposure varied.

The V call is TRBV10-3, the J call TRBJ2-2, with a tentative D call TRBD2 (6 bases). The sequenced sample was peripheral blood mononuclear cells (PBMCs), obtained before the fourth cycle of nivolumab. The TCR was taken from a human donor with classical Hodgkin lymphoma. CDR3 sequence: CAIGRQGVTGELFF. The CDR3 DNA reads TGTGCCATCGGGAGGCAGGGAGTAACCGGGGAGCTGTTTTTT.